Listed here are 15 T cell receptor beta chains from one sample, sequenced in a study of beta chain features in type 1 diabetes. Reverse transcription of all isolated RNA meant that expressed TCRB transcripts were sequenced. Data came from immunoSEQ multiplex PCR; TCRdb stores just in-frame clones and leaves some out. Of hundreds of thousands of clones in the sample, 12% to 15% are singletons; the top ten hold more than 6.5%. The sample taken for sequencing was central memory CD4+ T cells from blood. All receptors derive from a man younger than 45 in good health.

This chain uses TRBV27 with TRBJ2-3; 10 bases map to TRBD1. This CDR3 is built from 18 residues. Looked up from germline, CDR1 is MNHEY and CDR2 is SMNVEV (reference sequence). The ends lost 3 bases at V and 0 bases at J; junction bases unmatched: 9. CDR3 coding DNA: TGTGCCAGCAGTTTCTCCGGGACAGGGGATTCTAGCACAGATACGCAGTATTTT. Translating it yields CASSFSGTGDSSTDTQYF.

A few counts support this clone. The V and J genes are TRBV10-3 and TRBJ2-5, with 7 bases lining up with TRBD2. V shed 10 bases and J 5 bases; nucleotides not matched to a gene: 13. The germline V gene has CDR1 ENHRY and CDR2 SYGVKD. CDR3 length: 14 amino acids. The DNA for the CDR3 is TGTGCCACGACCCCGGGAGGAGTCTCGGAGACCCAGTACTTC. Its translation: CATTPGGVSETQYF.

This clone was seen only a few times. J is TRBJ1-2 and V is TRBV21-1; no check of the table's D call, TRBD1, against the DNA was made. TRBV21-1 is deemed a pseudogene. This CDR3 spans 13 amino acids. The CDR3, as DNA: TGTGCCAGCAGCGGGACAGGGCGGTATGGCTACACCTTC. Translation: CASSGTGRYGYTF.

This clone was detected a few times. This chain connects TRBV2 to TRBJ1-1; TRBD1 agrees at 9 bases. V trimming: 6 bases; J trimming: 7 bases; junction bases outside the gene matches: 9. CDR1 is SNHLY, CDR2 FYNNEI, per germline. The CDR3 spans 14 residues. CDR3 amino acids: CASSLYLGQGEAFF. CDR3 DNA sequence: TGTGCCAGCAGCCTGTACTTGGGACAGGGTGAAGCTTTCTTT.

V usage is TRBV5-1 and J usage is TRBJ1-1; D perhaps matches TRBD1 (6 bases). This CDR3 spans 13 amino acids. V was pared by 1 base and J by 7 bases, with 11 bases between. Germline V gene sequence: CDR1 SGHRS, CDR2 YFSETQ. The CDR3 coding sequence is TGCGCCAGCAGCTTGCAACAGGGATTTGAAGCTTTCTTT. Protein product: CASSLQQGFEAFF. Supplemented by reference TRBV5-1 and TRBJ1-1, the full variable domain reads KAGVTQTPRYLIKTRGQQVTLSCSPISGHRSVSWYQQTPGQGLQFLFEYFSETQRNKGNFPGRFSGRQFSNSRSEMNVSTLELGDSALYLCASSLQQGFEAFFGQGTRLTVV.

This clone came up a few times. The gene calls are TRBV11-2 and TRBJ2-7; unclear D gene. The CDR3 is 14 amino acids. The germline V gene has CDR1 SGHAT and CDR2 FQNNGV. V was pared by 5 bases and J by 0 bases, with 11 bases between. The CDR3 is CASSITTGSYEQYV. The CDR3 region has the DNA TGTGCCAGCAGCATAACGACTGGCTCCTACGAGCAGTACGTC.

The chain carries TRBV6-1 and TRBJ2-3; 7 bases align to TRBD1. V shed 1 base and J 4 bases; nucleotides not matched to a gene: 5. Germline CDR1 and CDR2: MNHNS and SASEGT. This CDR3 is 15 amino acids long. CDR3 region: CASSEGQGEADTQYF. The CDR3 nucleotides are TGTGCCAGCAGTGAAGGACAGGGTGAGGCAGATACGCAGTATTTT.

This clone was detected only a few times. The genes are TRBV5-1 and TRBJ2-1, with a possible D match to TRBD2 (5 bases). The germline V gene has CDR1 SGHRS and CDR2 YFSETQ. This CDR3 spans 16 amino acids. Trimming stripped 0 bases from V and 1 base from J, with 11 bases between. CDR3 coding DNA: TGCGCCAGCAGCTTGGCCCCGACGGGGTCCTACAATGAGCAGTTCTTC. Its protein product is CASSLAPTGSYNEQFF.

This CDR3 reads CASSSSRGWGNEKLFF. In DNA, the CDR3 is TGTGCCAGCAGTTCCTCCCGGGGGTGGGGTAATGAAAAACTGTTTTTT. J is TRBJ1-4 and V is TRBV27, with D tentatively TRBD1 (5 bases). CDR1 MNHEY and CDR2 SMNVEV come from the germline V gene (reference sequence). Between the trimmed V and J ends, which lost 4 bases and 4 bases, there was a span of 16 bases. The CDR3 loop spans 16 amino acids.

J is TRBJ1-2 and V is TRBV2; 9 bases map to TRBD1. Germline CDR1 reads SNHLY; CDR2 reads FYNNEI. After removal of 7 bases from V and 4 bases from J, the junction contained 7 bases not matched to a gene. This CDR3 contains 14 residues. This CDR3 reads CASNKDRGGYGYTF. The DNA of the CDR3 is TGTGCCAGCAACAAGGACAGGGGTGGCTATGGCTACACCTTC.

This clone has only a few counts. This chain links TRBV6-5 with TRBJ1-5; D might be TRBD1 (5 bases). The V end lost 7 bases, the J end lost 6 bases, and 13 bases lay between the germline ends. The CDR3 loop spans 13 amino acids. From germline, CDR1 is MNHEY and CDR2 SVGAGI. CDR3 residues: CASKSGQSQPQHF. The CDR3 DNA reads TGTGCCAGCAAATCAGGGCAGAGTCAGCCCCAGCATTTT.

In its sample, this clone was seen many times. The V call is TRBV18, the J call TRBJ1-2; TRBD1 matches 7 bases. The CDR3 runs to 14 residues. V lost 6 bases and J lost 4; bases outside the gene matches: 8. Germline CDR1 is KGHSH and CDR2 is LQKENI. In nucleotides, the CDR3 is TGTGCCAGCTCGGTCCTGACAGGGCTCTATGGCTACACCTTC. Its protein product is CASSVLTGLYGYTF.

The chain is built from TRBV5-6 and TRBJ2-1, with 8 bases lining up with TRBD2. There are 15 residues in the CDR3. After removal of 0 bases from V and 10 bases from J, the junction contained 9 bases not matched to a gene. The germline gives CDR1 SGHDT, CDR2 YYEEEE. The CDR3 nucleotides read TGTGCCAGCAGCTTGGGGGGACTAGGTATGGAGGAGCAGTTCTTC. It yields the protein CASSLGGLGMEEQFF.

This clone was detected a few times. The chain has TRBV11-2 and TRBJ2-3; perhaps TRBD2 as D (5 bases). Germline assignment: CDR1 SGHAT and CDR2 FQNNGV. Trimming stripped 5 bases from V and 0 bases from J, with 9 bases between. This CDR3 region has 14 residues. CDR3: CASSILVSTDTQYF. The CDR3 region has the DNA TGTGCCAGCAGCATACTAGTGAGCACAGATACGCAGTATTTT.

The sample holds a few counts of this clone. The chain has TRBV2 and TRBJ2-7; perhaps TRBD1 as D (6 bases). Trimming shortened V by 4 bases and J by 3 bases, and 13 bases separated the two germline ends. Germline CDR1 reads SNHLY; CDR2 reads FYNNEI. This CDR3 spans 14 amino acids. The CDR3 DNA sequence: TGTGCCAGCAGTGTGGTCAGGGGCGGCTACGAGCAGTACTTC. This encodes CASSVVRGGYEQYF.